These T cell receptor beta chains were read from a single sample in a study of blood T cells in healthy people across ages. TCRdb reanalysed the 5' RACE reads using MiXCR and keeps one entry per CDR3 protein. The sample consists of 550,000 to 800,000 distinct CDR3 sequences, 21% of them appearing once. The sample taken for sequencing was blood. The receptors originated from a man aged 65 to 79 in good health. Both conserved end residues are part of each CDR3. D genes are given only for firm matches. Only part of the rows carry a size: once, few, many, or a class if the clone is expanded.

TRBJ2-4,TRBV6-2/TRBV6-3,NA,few,TGTGCCAGCAGTTACGGAGGCCGGTGGCAAGCCAAAAACATTCAGTACTTC,CASSYGGRWQAKNIQYF
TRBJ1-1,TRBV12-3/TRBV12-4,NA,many,TGTGCCAGCAGTCTCGCGACGAAGGGAACTGAAGCTTTCTTT,CASSLATKGTEAFF
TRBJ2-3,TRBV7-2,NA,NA,TGTGCCAGCAGCCCAAAAACCACCTCAGATACGCAGTATTTT,CASSPKTTSDTQYF
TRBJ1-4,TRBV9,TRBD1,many,TGTGCCAGCAGTGTCCAGACAGGGGAAAATGAAAAACTGTTTTTT,CASSVQTGENEKLFF
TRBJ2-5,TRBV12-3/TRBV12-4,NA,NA,TGTGCCAGCAGTTTATTGGCTGCAGACACCCAGTACTTC,CASSLLAADTQYF
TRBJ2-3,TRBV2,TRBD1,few,TGTGCCAGCGGGGACAGGGGGCTTAACACAGATACGCAGTATTTT,CASGDRGLNTDTQYF
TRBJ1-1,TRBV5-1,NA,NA,TGCGCCAGCAGCAGGGACGGTTCGAACACTGAAGCTTTCTTT,CASSRDGSNTEAFF
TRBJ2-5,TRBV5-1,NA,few,TGCGCCAGCAGCTTGAGGGCAGCCGGGGAGACCCAGTACTTC,CASSLRAAGETQYF
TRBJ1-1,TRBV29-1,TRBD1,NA,TGCAGCGTTTACCGGGACAGGGGAGGGGCTGAAGCTTTCTTT,CSVYRDRGGAEAFF
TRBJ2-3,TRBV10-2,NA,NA,TGCGCCAGCAGCCAGGGATTCACAGATACGCAGTATTTT,CASSQGFTDTQYF
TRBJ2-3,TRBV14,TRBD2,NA,TGTGCCAGCAGCCAAGTCCCTATGGCGGGAGCGGGAGATACGCAGTATTTT,CASSQVPMAGAGDTQYF
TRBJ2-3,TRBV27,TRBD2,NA,TGTGCCAGCAGTTTGGGAGTAGCGGGAGGAACAGATACGCAGTATTTT,CASSLGVAGGTDTQYF
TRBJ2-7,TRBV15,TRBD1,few,TGTGCCACCAGCAGAGGACAGGGTCCCTACGAGCAGCACTTC,CATSRGQGPYEQHF
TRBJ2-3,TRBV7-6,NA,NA,TGTGCCAGCAGCTCGGGGACTCTCCCCACAGATACGCAGTATTTT,CASSSGTLPTDTQYF
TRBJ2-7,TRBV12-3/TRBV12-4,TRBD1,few,TGTGCCAGCAGTGGGACAGGCGCCTACGAGCAGTACTTC,CASSGTGAYEQYF